This is a list of T cell receptor beta chains from one sample in a study of blood T cell repertoires in COVID-19. Profiling relied on immunoSEQ multiplex PCR, and the TCRdb table lists in-frame clones only, not all of them. This sample has around 190,000 clones, with roughly 83% found just once. Sequencing used PBMCs or T cells enriched from blood (not recorded which). All receptors derive from a man aged 40-49 years with acute COVID-19. CDR3s leave out the opening cysteine and the closing phenylalanine or tryptophan. Each record gives: CDR3 protein, J gene, V gene, clone size. Clone size is not always given. Where it is, it says once, few, many or a class for expanded clones.

AISEGAPNTGELF	TRBJ2-2	TRBV10-3	.
ASSQDRVEGQETQY	TRBJ2-5	TRBV2	.
ASSLPGIYGYT	TRBJ1-2	TRBV28	.
ASSLTGGGQPQH	TRBJ1-5	TRBV5-1	once
ASLRDSQETQY	TRBJ2-5	TRBV5-8	.
ASSSSYRGEHGYT	TRBJ1-2	TRBV18	.
ATSRGTAATYGYT	TRBJ1-2	TRBV15	.
ASTQGAVSGNTIY	TRBJ1-3	TRBV9	.
ASSEGGGSPLH	TRBJ1-6	TRBV2	.
ASITLQGGTEAF	TRBJ1-1	TRBV6-5	.
ASSPAQGPKGYT	TRBJ1-2	TRBV7-2	.
AWSVPWDRGNQPQH	TRBJ1-5	TRBV30	.
AIMPAGDFSGNTIY	TRBJ1-3	TRBV10-3	.
ASSHGTGLTNEKLF	TRBJ1-4	TRBV4-1	.
AISDGTPGDSPLH	TRBJ1-6	TRBV10-3	once
ASSNTGANNQPQH	TRBJ1-5	TRBV4-1	.
ATSFGLAGEDTDTQY	TRBJ2-3	TRBV24-1	.
ATPRIRGREKLF	TRBJ1-4	TRBV6-4	.
ASSESKKGGAGVNEQF	TRBJ2-1	TRBV25-1	.
ASSASTSETYNEQF	TRBJ2-1	TRBV4-2	.
ASSDRVGGLTTDTQY	TRBJ2-3	TRBV2	.
ASSSKQVNTEAF	TRBJ1-1	TRBV7-8	once
ASTNSGANQPQH	TRBJ1-5	TRBV28	.
ASSAQGTGGNQPQH	TRBJ1-5	TRBV7-9	.
ASSDWTSGIHEQY	TRBJ2-7	TRBV7-9	.
ASSWTGGNTEAF	TRBJ1-1	TRBV5-1	.
ASSLTTSGSFTGELF	TRBJ2-2	TRBV7-3	.
ASSLGDQPQH	TRBJ1-5	TRBV7-8	.
ASGTINRNTEAF	TRBJ1-1	TRBV27	.
ASSRQGQGSYEQY	TRBJ2-7	TRBV5-5	.
ASSRRIEKLF	TRBJ1-4	TRBV19	.
ASSRRTHSPLH	TRBJ1-6	TRBV6-5	.
AWGTGAFGELF	TRBJ2-2	TRBV30	.
ASRIGQYSNQPQH	TRBJ1-5	TRBV19	once
ASSLGGKQPQH	TRBJ1-5	TRBV5-1	.
ASSRGQSNTEAF	TRBJ1-1	TRBV19	.
ASSIAGLGAYTQY	TRBJ2-3	TRBV28	.
ASSRTVSPPEGYT	TRBJ1-2	TRBV28	once
ASSEPPSREQF	TRBJ2-1	TRBV10-2	.
ASSDRGREQF	TRBJ2-1	TRBV12-3/TRBV12-4	.
ASSWGRPPRNEQY	TRBJ2-7	TRBV27	.